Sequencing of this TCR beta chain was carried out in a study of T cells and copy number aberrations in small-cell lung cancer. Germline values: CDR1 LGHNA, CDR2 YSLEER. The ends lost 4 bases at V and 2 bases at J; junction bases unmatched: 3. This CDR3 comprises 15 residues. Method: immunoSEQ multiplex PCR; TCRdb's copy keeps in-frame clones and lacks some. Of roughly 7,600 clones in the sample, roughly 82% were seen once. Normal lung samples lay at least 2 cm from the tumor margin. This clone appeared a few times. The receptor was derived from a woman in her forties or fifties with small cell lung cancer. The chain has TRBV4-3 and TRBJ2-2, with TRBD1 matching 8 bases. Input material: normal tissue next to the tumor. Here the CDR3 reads CASSPDRVNTGELFF. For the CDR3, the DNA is TGCGCCAGCAGCCCGGACAGGGTCAACACCGGGGAGCTGTTTTTT.